This T cell receptor beta chain was captured by sequencing in a study of cytomegalovirus exposure and HLA in healthy donors. The V end was cut by 0 bases, the J end by 7 bases, with 9 bases between. The CDR3 has 13 residues. CDR1 SEHNR and CDR2 FQNEAQ come from the germline V gene (reference sequence). PCR used 60 Vbeta primers and 13 Jbeta primers. Profiled with immunoSEQ multiplex PCR; TCRdb holds only in-frame clones, not every one. The sample consists of roughly 150,000 clones, roughly 81% of them appearing once. The sequenced sample consisted of PBMCs. This receptor was obtained from a man aged 25-40 years in good health and CMV-seropositive. The chain combines TRBV7-9 with TRBJ1-2, with D tentatively TRBD1 (5 bases). The CDR3 loop is CASSLAAGGGYTF. The DNA of the CDR3 is TGTGCCAGCAGCTTAGCAGCCGGGGGTGGCTACACCTTC.